These T cell receptor beta chains were read from a single sample in a study of T cell changes during pregnancy in multiple sclerosis. TCRdb's copy holds only in-frame clones and misses some; the assay was immunoSEQ multiplex PCR. The profile covers 40,000 or so clones, with about 94% appearing a single time and about 8% taken by the ten largest. The sample was CD8+ T cells from peripheral blood mononuclear cells, taken in the third trimester of pregnancy. These receptors originate from a female donor with multiple sclerosis, enrolled in a pregnancy study. CDR3s include the opening cysteine and the closing phenylalanine or tryptophan. Each record gives: V gene, CDR3 protein.

V: TRBV30; CDR3: CAWESGSGSYEQYF
V: TRBV6-5; CDR3: CASSPGDSSLYEQYF
V: TRBV27; CDR3: CASIDSSTNSKTQYF
V: TRBV29-1; CDR3: CSVDTTGRQGGYEQYF
V: TRBV7-9; CDR3: CASSFGPAGQETQYF
V: TRBV14; CDR3: CASSQFSNEQFF
V: TRBV27; CDR3: CASSLLPGLAGVSNEQYF
V: TRBV27; CDR3: CASSYGQSLGEQYF
V: TRBV6-1; CDR3: CASSEVLGVGVGEQYF
V: TRBV6-6; CDR3: CASSLTTNYEQYF
V: TRBV28; CDR3: CASSFGVITGANVLTF
V: TRBV29-1; CDR3: CSAGLAGDRTGELFF
V: TRBV27; CDR3: CASSTPGQGTDTQYF
V: TRBV5-4; CDR3: CASSLGPGQGAYRNTGELFF
V: TRBV13; CDR3: CASSLTGLANTGELFF
V: TRBV9; CDR3: CASSNSPETQYF
V: TRBV18; CDR3: CASSRGRGEKLFF
V: TRBV15; CDR3: CATSPGVTGDRSDEQYF
V: TRBV2; CDR3: CASRTDRGTYF
V: TRBV28; CDR3: CASTGTGPYEQYF
V: TRBV5-4; CDR3: CASSRPLDQETQYF
V: TRBV14; CDR3: CASSHFGTDYDEQFF
V: TRBV19; CDR3: CASSIAGWPYNEQFF
V: TRBV30; CDR3: CAWSYGGTDGYTF
V: TRBV7-2; CDR3: CASSLTSGRHNEQFF
V: TRBV15; CDR3: CATSRDRTGGVKQYF
V: TRBV4-2; CDR3: CASSQDSRRAFF
V: TRBV30; CDR3: CAWSERGQGYHEQYF
V: TRBV4-2; CDR3: CASSQDRGSNQPQHF
V: TRBV7-9; CDR3: CASSQGTGNHQPQHF
V: TRBV28; CDR3: CASSLPRQGALRTEAFF
V: TRBV7-2; CDR3: CASSSTPSGRANEQFF
V: TRBV18; CDR3: CASSPGPPETQYF
V: TRBV7-7; CDR3: CASSRAPARGETQYF
V: TRBV21-1; CDR3: CASSNEDFSSGANVLTF
V: TRBV28; CDR3: CASSPRTSGGGSYEQYF
V: TRBV7-9; CDR3: CASSHRDRPYEQYF